Below, 8 T cell receptor beta chains from the same sample are listed, as sequenced in a study of Graves' ophthalmopathy and Graves' hyperthyroidism. TCR beta CDR3 regions were amplified from RNA transcripts. First-round RT-PCR with HTBI primers preceded a second-round multiplex PCR. TCRdb re-derived calls from the multiplex PCR reads in MiXCR, one entry per CDR3 protein. The sample has around 660,000 distinct CDR3 sequences; over 40% are singletons. The sequenced sample was peripheral blood. The receptors shown here come from an adult man with Graves' ophthalmopathy.

The J gene is TRBJ2-7, the V gene TRBV11-2; 14 positions match TRBD2. This CDR3 spans 20 amino acids. Germline V lookup: CDR1 SGHAT, CDR2 FQNNGV. V gave up 3 bases and J gave up 0 bases; unmatched junction bases: 13. The DNA for the CDR3 is TGTGCCAGCAGCTTGTCCGGACTAGCGGGAGGCCAGAAGAGCTCCTACGAGCAGTACTTC. Protein sequence: CASSLSGLAGGQKSSYEQYF.

This clonotype was detected many times. The chain employs TRBV20-1 and TRBJ2-2; D gene ambiguous. The CDR3 is made up of 13 amino acids. The germline V gene has CDR1 DFQATT and CDR2 SNEGSKA (reference sequence). Trimming cost V 0 bases and J 4 bases, with 6 bases left between them. The chain's CDR3 is CSARDWLTGELFF. The CDR3 region has the DNA TGCAGTGCTAGAGATTGGCTCACCGGGGAGCTGTTTTTT.

V and J are TRBV24-1 and TRBJ2-1; D perhaps matches TRBD1 (5 bases). The length of the CDR3 is 14 residues. V was cut by 3 bases and J by 5 bases, with 10 bases left in between. Germline CDR1 and CDR2: KGHDR and SFDVKD. The CDR3 sequence is CATSDAGPNNEQFF. The CDR3 DNA follows: TGTGCCACCAGTGATGCAGGGCCCAACAATGAGCAGTTCTTC.

The gene calls are TRBV10-3 and TRBJ2-5; D could derive from TRBD1 or TRBD2 (5 bases each). This CDR3 has 14 amino acids. CDR1 is ENHRY and CDR2 is SYGVKD in the germline V gene. Trimming cost V 8 bases and J 2 bases, with 15 bases left between them. The CDR3 protein is CAIRGPGRQETQYF. The CDR3, as DNA: TGTGCCATCCGGGGTCCAGGGAGACAAGAGACCCAGTACTTC.

The chain recombines TRBV7-9 with TRBJ1-5, with a possible D match to TRBD1 (5 bases). V lost 5 bases and J 4 bases, leaving 12 bases between the germline ends. The germline gives CDR1 SEHNR, CDR2 FQNEAQ (reference sequence). The CDR3 sequence is 14 residues long. CDR3 in DNA: TGTGCCAGCAGCCCGGAGGGGCCTAATCAGCCCCAGCATTTT. This sequence encodes CASSPEGPNQPQHF.

Comments on this clonotype: At one end the junction does not follow the germline gene, possibly because of a read error. Here the CDR3 DNA reads TGCGCCAGCAGCCAAGGGCCCCAGGACAATCAGCCCCAGCATTTT. Its translation: CASSQGPQDNQPQHF. The chain combines TRBV7-8 with TRBJ1-5; unclear D gene. The CDR3 length is 15 residues. Per the germline V gene, CDR1 is SGHVS and CDR2 is FQNEAQ.

The chain couples TRBV30 to TRBJ1-2; D ambiguous. The CDR3 runs to 11 residues. V lost 2 bases and J 5 bases, leaving 6 bases between the germline ends. CDR1 is GTSNPN and CDR2 is SVGIG in the germline V gene (reference sequence). The CDR3: CAWSPTYGYTF. DNA of the CDR3: TGTGCCTGGAGTCCCACATATGGCTACACCTTC.

The chain carries TRBV29-1 and TRBJ2-7, with TRBD2 identical over 12 bases. V was pared by 6 bases and J by 2 bases, with 14 bases of the junction left unmatched. The CDR3 is made up of 17 amino acids. Germline assignment: CDR1 SQVTM and CDR2 ANQGSEA. The CDR3 coding sequence is TGCAGCGTCCTTAAGCTAGCGGGAGGGCCCTCGGCCTACGAGCAGTACTTC. Amino acid sequence: CSVLKLAGGPSAYEQYF.